This record covers a single T cell receptor beta chain. Its antigen is unknown. Germline loops: CDR1 SGHTS, CDR2 YDEGEE. J was trimmed by 0 bases and V by 4 bases; bases with no gene match: 6. There are 15 residues in the CDR3. The assay was immunoSEQ multiplex PCR, and TCRdb's table has in-frame clones only and misses some. This sample has some 48,000 clones; approximately 95% occur once, and the top ten carry roughly 8%. This specimen belongs to a study of cytomegalovirus exposure and HLA in healthy donors. Study results and caveats: The TCR clusters that emerged in the first cohort tended, a later analysis found, to co-occur in the 120 or so validation repertoires.

This receptor was taken from a woman aged 18-35 years in good health and CMV-seropositive. The chain uses TRBV5-8 and TRBJ1-1; TRBD1 agrees at 7 bases. The material sequenced was PBMCs. Written as DNA, the CDR3 is TGTGCCAGCAGCCCGGGGACAGTTTTGAACACTGAAGCTTTCTTT. This encodes CASSPGTVLNTEAFF.